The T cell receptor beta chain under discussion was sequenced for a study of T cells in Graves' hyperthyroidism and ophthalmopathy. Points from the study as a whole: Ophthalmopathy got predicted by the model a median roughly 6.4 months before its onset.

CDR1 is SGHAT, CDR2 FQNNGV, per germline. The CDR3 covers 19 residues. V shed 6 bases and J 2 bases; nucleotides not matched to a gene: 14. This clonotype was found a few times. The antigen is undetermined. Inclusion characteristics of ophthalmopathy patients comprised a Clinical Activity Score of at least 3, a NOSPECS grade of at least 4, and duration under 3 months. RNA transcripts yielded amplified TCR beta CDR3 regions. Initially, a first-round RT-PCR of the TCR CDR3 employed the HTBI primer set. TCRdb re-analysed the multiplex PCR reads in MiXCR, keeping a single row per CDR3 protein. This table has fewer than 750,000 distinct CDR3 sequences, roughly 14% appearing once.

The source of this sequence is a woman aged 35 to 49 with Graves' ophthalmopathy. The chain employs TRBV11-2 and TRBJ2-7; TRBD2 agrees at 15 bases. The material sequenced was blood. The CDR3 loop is CASSDQMRRTSGRAYEQYF. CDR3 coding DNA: TGTGCCAGCAGTGACCAAATGCGTCGGACTAGCGGGAGGGCCTACGAGCAGTACTTC.